The clone carrying this T cell receptor beta chain has more than one count but fewer than ten. What it binds is unknown. TCRdb recomputed calls from the 5' RACE reads with MiXCR, one row per CDR3 protein. Here the sample spans 250,000 or so distinct CDR3 sequences, over 8.5% being singletons. The CDR3 runs 15 residues. V was clipped by 6 bases and J by 4 bases; unmatched bases: 10. CDR1 is DFQATT and CDR2 is SNEGSKA in the germline V gene (reference sequence). This entry belongs to a study of T-cell memory formation after mild COVID-19. Findings of the study overall: CD4+ contracting clones lay mainly in CM and EM, CD8+ ones in EMRA. Researchers could not confirm that second-wave clones peaking on day 37 targeted SARS-CoV-2. Later expanders leaned CD4+, whereas clones that contracted between day 15 and 85 were balanced CD4/CD8.

J is TRBJ1-3 and V is TRBV20-1; TRBD1 aligns across 9 bases. The sample was PBMCs or a T cell subset sorted from them (not recorded which). This TCR derives from a man aged 18 to 30 who had mild COVID-19 (a few samples of this study predate the infection). Cell type and time point are not known. This CDR3 reads CSAKKQGAQGNTIYF. DNA for the CDR3: TGCAGTGCCAAAAAACAGGGGGCGCAGGGAAACACCATATATTTT.